The next 23 T cell receptor beta chains were all read from a single sample in a study of blood T cell repertoires in COVID-19. The data were produced by immunoSEQ multiplex PCR, yet TCRdb's version contains in-frame clones alone and is incomplete. The sample holds tens of thousands of clones; approximately 80% are singletons and the top ten take 3% to 4.5%. Sequencing was performed on PBMCs or T cells enriched from blood (not recorded which). The receptors stem from a woman aged 40 to 50 with acute COVID-19.

This clone has a single count. This chain connects TRBV12-3 or TRBV12-4 to TRBJ1-5; no definite D call. The CDR3 consists of 13 residues. The V gene lost 7 bases and the J gene lost 7 bases, with 14 bases spanning the gap. CDR3 DNA sequence: TGTGCCAGCACCTTCGGCGGGAACCAGCCCCAGCATTTT. Encoded protein: CASTFGGNQPQHF.

The rearrangement uses TRBV24-1 and TRBJ2-1, with 8 nucleotides matching TRBD1. Losses at the gene ends were 4 bases for V and 1 base for J; bases not matched to a gene: 8. The CDR3 length is 17 residues. Germline V lookup: CDR1 KGHDR, CDR2 SFDVKD. The CDR3 here is CATSETHRGISYNEQFF. CDR3 nucleotides: TGTGCCACCAGTGAGACCCACAGGGGGATATCCTACAATGAGCAGTTCTTC.

The chain recombines TRBV27 with TRBJ1-5, with 8 bases fitting TRBD1. Losses at the gene ends were 6 bases for V and 3 bases for J; bases not matched to a gene: 4. The CDR3 loop spans 14 amino acids. The germline V gene encodes CDR1 MNHEY and CDR2 SMNVEV (reference sequence). The DNA of the CDR3 is TGTGCCAGCAGCCCGGGACAGGTCAATCAGCCCCAGCATTTT. Protein: CASSPGQVNQPQHF.

This sequence joins TRBV4-2 and TRBJ1-1; the D gene is possibly TRBD1 (6 bases). V lost 6 bases to trimming and J lost 2 bases, with 13 bases between them. The CDR3 spans 14 residues. Germline V lookup: CDR1 LGHNA, CDR2 YNFKEQ. CDR3 bases: TGTGCCAGCAGTTGGGGCAGGGGTAACACTGAAGCTTTCTTT. Amino acids: CASSWGRGNTEAFF.

The gene calls are TRBV6-5 and TRBJ1-1, with D perhaps matching TRBD1 (6 bases). Looked up from germline, CDR1 is MNHEY and CDR2 is SVGAGI. Trimming cost V 2 bases and J 8 bases, with 12 bases left between them. The CDR3 is 13 amino acids. The CDR3 DNA is TGTGCCAGCAGTTACACTCCGGGACAAGAAGCTTTCTTT. Protein product: CASSYTPGQEAFF.

This chain joins TRBV6-2 or TRBV6-3 and TRBJ2-2, with 14 bases that match TRBD2. V was clipped by 2 bases and J by 5 bases; unmatched bases: 7. The CDR3 totals 18 residues. CDR1 and CDR2 (germline): MNHEY, SVGEGT. The CDR3 region is CASSYPGGTSGSTGELFF. In DNA form, the CDR3 reads TGTGCCAGCAGTTACCCCGGGGGGACTAGCGGGAGTACCGGGGAGCTGTTTTTT.

The genes are TRBV18 and TRBJ2-6; D uncertain. CDR1 KGHSH and CDR2 LQKENI come from the germline V gene. The germline V and J ends were trimmed by 3 bases and 0 bases, with 6 bases remaining between them. The CDR3 consists of 15 residues. The CDR3 DNA follows: TGTGCCAGCTCACCGTCAGGCTCTGGGGCCAACGTCCTGACTTTC. Residues: CASSPSGSGANVLTF.

This chain links TRBV6-1 with TRBJ1-3, with D perhaps matching TRBD1 (6 bases). V was shortened by 2 bases and J by 0 bases, with 17 bases between the two germline ends. Germline V gene sequence: CDR1 MNHNS, CDR2 SASEGT. The CDR3 extends over 18 amino acids. The CDR3: CASSESWGLPLSGNTIYF. The CDR3, as DNA: TGTGCCAGCAGTGAATCATGGGGGCTCCCTCTCTCTGGAAACACCATATATTTT.

This clone was recorded only once. This sequence joins TRBV7-8 and TRBJ2-7; D not certain. V lost 5 bases, J lost 7 bases, and 33 bases lay in between. The CDR3 length is 19 residues. From germline, CDR1 is SGHVS and CDR2 FQNEAQ. CDR3 amino acids: CASSPDIITTSNTKLEQYF. CDR3 DNA: TGTGCCAGCAGCCCCGACATAATTACCACCTCCAATACGAAGTTGGAGCAGTACTTC.

This clone was counted between two and nine times. V gene TRBV28 combines with J gene TRBJ2-5; possibly TRBD1 for D (5 bases). V shed 3 bases and J shed 5 bases, with 13 bases lying between them. Per the germline V gene, CDR1 is MDHEN and CDR2 is SYDVKM. CDR3 length: 14 amino acids. The CDR3 nucleotides read TGTGCCAGCAGTTTCGGCAGGGCGGTGGAGACCCAGTACTTC. It encodes CASSFGRAVETQYF.

On this clone itself: Other nucleotide sequences in the sample specify the same CDR3. The gene calls are TRBV27 and TRBJ2-1; 8 bases fit TRBD2. V shed 4 bases and J 4 bases; nucleotides not matched to a gene: 6. The CDR3 runs 15 residues. CDR1 and CDR2 from the germline V gene are MNHEY and SMNVEV (reference sequence). The CDR3 DNA reads TGTGCCAGCAGTTATGGAACTAGCGGATACAATGAGCAGTTCTTC. It codes for CASSYGTSGYNEQFF.

The chain couples TRBV5-6 to TRBJ1-3; D is undetermined. V dropped 4 bases and J dropped 0 bases, with 14 bases sitting between them. The CDR3 contains 16 residues. Germline V gene data show CDR1 as SGHDT and CDR2 as YYEEEE. The CDR3 region is CASSLLTQFSGNTIYF. CDR3 DNA: TGTGCCAGCAGCCTCCTCACACAGTTCTCTGGAAACACCATATATTTT.

The chain joins TRBV28 to TRBJ2-5, with D tentatively TRBD2 (6 bases). This CDR3 contains 13 residues. The germline V and J ends were trimmed by 6 bases and 5 bases, with 13 bases remaining between them. Germline CDR1 is MDHEN and CDR2 is SYDVKM. The CDR3 spells CASSHGLRETQYF. CDR3 coding DNA: TGTGCCAGCAGCCACGGACTAAGGGAGACCCAGTACTTC.

The chain employs TRBV6-1 and TRBJ2-7, with D maybe TRBD1 (5 bases). The CDR3 has 15 residues. V lost 2 bases, J lost 3 bases, and 14 bases lay in between. Germline assignment: CDR1 MNHNS and CDR2 SASEGT. Here the CDR3 reads CASSEWGVGIYEQYF. CDR3 nucleotide sequence: TGTGCCAGCAGTGAATGGGGCGTGGGGATCTACGAGCAGTACTTC.

The sample holds one count of this clone. The J gene is TRBJ1-1, the V gene TRBV9; TRBD1 might be the D (5 bases). This CDR3 spans 13 amino acids. Trimming removed 2 bases at V and 10 bases at J, with 15 bases between. Germline values: CDR1 SGDLS, CDR2 YYNGEE. CDR3 loop: CASSVSGGGRAFF. CDR3 DNA sequence: TGTGCCAGCAGCGTGAGTGGTGGGGGGAGAGCTTTCTTT.

J is TRBJ1-4 and V is TRBV29-1; D gene ambiguous. The CDR3 covers 12 residues. V lost 7 bases and J 5 bases, leaving 11 bases between the germline ends. Germline lookup yields CDR1 SQVTM and CDR2 ANQGSEA. Here the CDR3 DNA reads TGCAGCGCTGGGGAGCCCAATGAAAAACTGTTTTTT. It specifies CSAGEPNEKLFF.

The V gene is TRBV9, the J gene TRBJ2-2; D remains ambiguous. Germline V gene sequence: CDR1 SGDLS, CDR2 YYNGEE. V was clipped by 3 bases and J by 5 bases, with 17 bases between them. This CDR3 is built from 16 residues. CDR3 bases: TGTGCCAGCAGCGCAAATATCGAACTCCTAACCGGGGAGCTGTTTTTT. As protein: CASSANIELLTGELFF.

This chain links TRBV6-1 with TRBJ2-7; TRBD1 aligns across 9 bases. CDR1 and CDR2 (germline): MNHNS, SASEGT. The junction had 5 bases not matched to a gene; V was cut back by 3 bases and J by 5 bases. The CDR3 loop spans 14 amino acids. The CDR3 sequence is CASSDRTGDDEQYF. In nucleotides, the CDR3 is TGTGCCAGCAGTGACCGGACAGGGGATGACGAGCAGTACTTC.

The chain couples TRBV10-3 to TRBJ2-5; D might be TRBD1 (6 bases). The germline V gene encodes CDR1 ENHRY and CDR2 SYGVKD. The CDR3 is 13 residues long. V lost 10 bases to trimming and J lost 4 bases, with 16 bases between them. The CDR3 spells CATVRDMGETQYF. The CDR3 region has the DNA TGTGCCACGGTTCGGGACATGGGAGAGACCCAGTACTTC.

CDR3 DNA sequence: TGTGCCAGCAGCCAGCTAGCGGGAGCAGAGACCCAGTACTTC. Amino acids: CASSQLAGAETQYF. V gene TRBV11-2 combines with J gene TRBJ2-5, with 10 bases lining up with TRBD2. Germline V gene lookup returns CDR1 SGHAT and CDR2 FQNNGV. J lost 4 bases, V lost 5 bases, and 4 bases had no gene match. The CDR3 consists of 14 residues.

By its share, this clone is medium-sized (0.01 to 0.1%). The gene calls are TRBV5-1 and TRBJ1-1; tentative D call: TRBD1 (6 bases). V was clipped by 2 bases and J by 1 base, with 6 bases between them. CDR1 and CDR2 (germline): SGHRS, YFSETQ. The CDR3 loop spans 13 amino acids. This CDR3 is CASSLGGNTEAFF. In DNA, the CDR3 is TGCGCCAGCAGCTTAGGGGGGAACACTGAAGCTTTCTTT.

V is TRBV11-2 and J is TRBJ2-1, with TRBD2 matching 8 bases. J gave up 7 bases and V 0 bases, and 8 bases lay outside the gene matches. The CDR3 has 16 amino acids. The V gene's germline CDR1 is SGHAT and CDR2 FQNNGV. CDR3 amino acids: CASSLDGVAGLNEQFF. As DNA, the CDR3 is TGTGCCAGCAGCTTAGATGGCGTAGCGGGGTTAAATGAGCAGTTCTTC.

The gene calls are TRBV5-8 and TRBJ2-1; 12 nucleotides align to TRBD2. This CDR3 has 16 amino acids. The V and J ends lost 4 bases and 7 bases, in that order; junction bases with no gene match: 9. CDR1 SGHTS and CDR2 YDEGEE come from the germline V gene. The chain's CDR3 is CASSRTSGALGNEQFF. Written as DNA, the CDR3 is TGTGCCAGCAGCCGGACTAGCGGGGCGCTTGGGAATGAGCAGTTCTTC.